The clone carrying this T cell receptor (beta chain) was found once. Its antigen is not identified. Trimming removed 4 bases from V and 3 bases from J; junction bases left unmatched: 10. The germline CDR1 and CDR2 sequences are SEHNR and FQNEAQ (reference sequence). CDR3 length: 17 residues. A 5'RACE template-switching step, the method used to make TCR cDNA, added a universal primer site and UMIs. TCRdb processed the 5' RACE reads anew with MiXCR; each CDR3 protein has one entry. The top ten clones hold approximately 39% of a sample with 150,000 or so distinct CDR3 sequences, approximately 9.7% of them seen once. These data are taken from a study of T cells after yellow fever vaccination. General study points: Re-detected after boosting: most primary clones, approximately 97% of CD4 and about 89% of CD8. The study noted that FACS-sorted repertoires could contain abundant clonotypes contaminating from the bulk population.

Specimen: CD8+ T cells sorted from PBMCs, collected 45 days after the yellow fever booster vaccination. The rearrangement uses TRBV7-9 and TRBJ2-3, with 10 bases that match TRBD2. This clonotype originated in a man aged 18 to 30 who received the YFV17D yellow fever vaccine. The CDR3 is CASSSRGLAGETDTQYF. The CDR3, as DNA: TGTGCCAGCAGCTCCCGGGGCCTAGCGGGGGAAACAGATACGCAGTATTTT.